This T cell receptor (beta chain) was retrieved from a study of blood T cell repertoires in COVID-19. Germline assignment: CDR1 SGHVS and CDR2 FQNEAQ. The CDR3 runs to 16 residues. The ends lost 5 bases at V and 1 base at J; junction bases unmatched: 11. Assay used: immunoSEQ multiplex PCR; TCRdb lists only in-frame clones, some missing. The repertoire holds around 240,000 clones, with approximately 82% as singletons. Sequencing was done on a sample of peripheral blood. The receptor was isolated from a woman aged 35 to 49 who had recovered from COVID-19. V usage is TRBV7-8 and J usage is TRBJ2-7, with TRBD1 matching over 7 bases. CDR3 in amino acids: CASSPTAAGGSYEQYF. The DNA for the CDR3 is TGTGCCAGCAGCCCTACCGCGGCAGGGGGTTCCTACGAGCAGTACTTC.